A single sample gave rise to the 2 T cell receptor beta chains below, sequenced in a study of neurological immune-mediated disorders. TCRdb fed the 5' RACE reads into MiXCR, producing one record per CDR3 protein. Of 55,000 to 70,000 distinct CDR3 sequences listed, almost 4% are singletons. The source material was PBMCs. These receptors all stem from a man aged 25 to 40 with multiple sclerosis.

This clonotype was recorded at least ten times. This rearrangement joins TRBV5-1 to TRBJ2-6; no reliable D call. Germline loops: CDR1 SGHRS, CDR2 YFSETQ. The germline V and J ends were trimmed by 1 base and 2 bases, with 7 bases remaining between them. The CDR3 runs 15 residues. The CDR3 loop is CASSLQAAGANVLTF. The CDR3 nucleotides are TGCGCCAGCAGCTTGCAGGCAGCTGGGGCCAACGTCCTGACTTTC.

In its sample, this clonotype was seen a few times. CDR3 region: CAISELKGSTEAFF. CDR3 DNA: TGTGCCATCAGTGAGTTAAAGGGTAGCACTGAAGCTTTCTTT. This sequence joins TRBV10-3 and TRBJ1-1, with D unclear. Trimming removed 1 base at V and 4 bases at J, with 10 bases between. CDR3 length: 14 amino acids. Germline V CDR1 and CDR2: ENHRY, SYGVKD.